The TCR beta chain under discussion was sequenced for a study of Graves' ophthalmopathy and Graves' hyperthyroidism. Study-level findings and limits: In predicting ophthalmopathy progression, the model reached over 55% sensitivity and about 73% specificity. Clonotypes were expanded in thyroid at above 0.001 frequency, and most also appeared in blood.

The junction had 6 bases not matched to a gene; V was cut back by 6 bases and J by 5 bases. The CDR3 length is 13 residues. In germline, CDR1 is MDHEN, CDR2 SYDVKM. Investigators amplified TCR beta CDR3 regions from RNA transcripts. Second-round multiplex PCR followed a first-round RT-PCR using HTBI primers. Each CDR3 protein gets one entry after TCRdb re-called the multiplex PCR reads with MiXCR. The table records just over 400,000 distinct CDR3 sequences, 20% to 25% of them present only once. Diagnoses were established from clinical symptoms, serum thyroxine, TRAb, thyroid ultrasound and orbital computed tomography. A roughly 10 ml volume of fresh peripheral blood provided the PBMCs. This clonotype was seen at least ten times. Its target is unknown.

Sequenced input: peripheral blood. The receptor was derived from a woman in her late teens or twenties with stable Graves' hyperthyroidism. This sequence joins TRBV28 and TRBJ2-5; the match to TRBD2 covers 7 bases. The CDR3 DNA is TGTGCCAGCAGCCCGCGGGAGTCCGAGACCCAGTACTTC. Translation gives CASSPRESETQYF.